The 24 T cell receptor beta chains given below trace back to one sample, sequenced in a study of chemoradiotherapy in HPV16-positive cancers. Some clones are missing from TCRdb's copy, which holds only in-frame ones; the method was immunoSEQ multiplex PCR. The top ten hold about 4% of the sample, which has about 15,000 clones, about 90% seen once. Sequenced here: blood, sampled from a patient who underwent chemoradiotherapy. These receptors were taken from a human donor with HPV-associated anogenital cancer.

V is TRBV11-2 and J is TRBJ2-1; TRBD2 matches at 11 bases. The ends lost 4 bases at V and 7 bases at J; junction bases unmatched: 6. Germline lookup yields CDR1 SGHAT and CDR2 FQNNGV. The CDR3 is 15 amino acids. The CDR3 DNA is TGTGCCAGCAGCTCAGGGACTAGCGGTCTAAATGAGCAGTTCTTC. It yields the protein CASSSGTSGLNEQFF. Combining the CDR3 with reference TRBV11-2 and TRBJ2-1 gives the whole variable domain EAGVAQSPRYKIIEKRQSVAFWCNPISGHATLYWYQQILGQGPKLLIQFQNNGVVDDSQLPKDRFSAERLKGVDSTLKIQPAKLEDSAVYLCASSSGTSGLNEQFFGPGTRLTVL.

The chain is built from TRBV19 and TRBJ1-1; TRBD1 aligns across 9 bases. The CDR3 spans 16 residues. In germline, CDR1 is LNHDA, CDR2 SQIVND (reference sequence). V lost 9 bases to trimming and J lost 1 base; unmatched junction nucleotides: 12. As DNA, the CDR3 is TGTGCCAGCACAAAAGGGACAGGGCCTTCGAACACTGAAGCTTTCTTT. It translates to CASTKGTGPSNTEAFF.

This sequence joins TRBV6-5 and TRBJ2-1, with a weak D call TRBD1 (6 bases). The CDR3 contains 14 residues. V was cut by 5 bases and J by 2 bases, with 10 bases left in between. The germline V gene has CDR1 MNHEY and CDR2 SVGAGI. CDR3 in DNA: TGTGCCAGCAGTCCCCGGGACACCTACAATGAGCAGTTCTTC. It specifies CASSPRDTYNEQFF.

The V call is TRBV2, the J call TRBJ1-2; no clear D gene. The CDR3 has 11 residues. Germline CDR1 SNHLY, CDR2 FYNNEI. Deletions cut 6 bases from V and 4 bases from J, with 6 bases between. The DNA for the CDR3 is TGTGCCAGCAGCGGGCGCTATGGCTACACCTTC. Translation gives CASSGRYGYTF.

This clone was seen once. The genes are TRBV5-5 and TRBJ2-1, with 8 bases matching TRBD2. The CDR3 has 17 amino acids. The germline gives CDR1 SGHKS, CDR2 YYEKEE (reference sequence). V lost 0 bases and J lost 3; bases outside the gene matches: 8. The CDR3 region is CASSLGVAGGDYNEQFF. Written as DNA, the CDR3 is TGTGCCAGCAGCTTGGGAGTCGCGGGAGGAGACTACAATGAGCAGTTCTTC.

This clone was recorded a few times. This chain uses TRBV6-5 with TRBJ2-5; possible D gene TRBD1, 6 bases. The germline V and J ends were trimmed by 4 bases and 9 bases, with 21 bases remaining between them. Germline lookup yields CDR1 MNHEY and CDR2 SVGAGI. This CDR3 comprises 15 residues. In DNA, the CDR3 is TGTGCCAGCAGTTCCAAAACCTCAGGGGCGAGCCCCCAGTACTTC. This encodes CASSSKTSGASPQYF.

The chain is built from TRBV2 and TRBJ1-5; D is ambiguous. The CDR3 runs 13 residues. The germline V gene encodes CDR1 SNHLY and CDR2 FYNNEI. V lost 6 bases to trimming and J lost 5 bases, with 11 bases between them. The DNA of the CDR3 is TGTGCCAGCAGCCTATTGTGGGATCAGCCCCAGCATTTT. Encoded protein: CASSLLWDQPQHF.

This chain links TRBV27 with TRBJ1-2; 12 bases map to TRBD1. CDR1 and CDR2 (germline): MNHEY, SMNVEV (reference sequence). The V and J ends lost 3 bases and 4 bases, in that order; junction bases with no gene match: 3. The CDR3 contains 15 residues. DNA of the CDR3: TGTGCCAGCAGTTTGGGGACAGGGGGCTTCTATGGCTACACCTTC. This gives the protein CASSLGTGGFYGYTF.

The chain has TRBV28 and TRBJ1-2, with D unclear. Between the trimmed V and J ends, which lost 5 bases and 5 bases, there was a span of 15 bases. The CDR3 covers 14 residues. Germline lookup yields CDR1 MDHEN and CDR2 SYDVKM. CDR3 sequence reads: CASSPPGLSYGYTF. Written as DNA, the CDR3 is TGTGCCAGCAGTCCTCCCGGGTTGTCTTATGGCTACACCTTC.

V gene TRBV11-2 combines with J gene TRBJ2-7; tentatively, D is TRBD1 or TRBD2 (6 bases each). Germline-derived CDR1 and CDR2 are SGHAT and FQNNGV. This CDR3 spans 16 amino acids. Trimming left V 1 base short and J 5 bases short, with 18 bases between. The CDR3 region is CASSLVGGNGPDEQYF. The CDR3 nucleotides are TGTGCCAGCAGCTTAGTAGGGGGGAACGGTCCAGACGAGCAGTACTTC.

CDR3 residues: CASSDPGQGSTGELFF. The CDR3 region has the DNA TGTGCCAGCAGTGACCCGGGACAGGGTTCAACCGGGGAGCTGTTTTTT. This rearrangement joins TRBV25-1 to TRBJ2-2, with 9 bases matching TRBD1. V lost 3 bases, J lost 5 bases, and 7 bases stayed unmatched. Germline V gene sequence: CDR1 MGHDK, CDR2 SYGVNS. The length of the CDR3 is 16 residues.

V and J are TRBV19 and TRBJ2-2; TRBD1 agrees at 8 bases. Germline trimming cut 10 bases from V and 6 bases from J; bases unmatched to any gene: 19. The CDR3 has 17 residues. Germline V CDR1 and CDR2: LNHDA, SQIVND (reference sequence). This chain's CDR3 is CATAWQGALVSSGELFF. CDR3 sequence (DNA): TGTGCCACTGCTTGGCAGGGGGCTTTGGTCTCCTCCGGGGAGCTGTTTTTT.

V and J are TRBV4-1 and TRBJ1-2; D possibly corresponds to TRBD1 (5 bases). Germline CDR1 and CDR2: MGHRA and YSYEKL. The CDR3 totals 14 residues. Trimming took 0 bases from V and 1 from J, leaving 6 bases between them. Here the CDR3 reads CASSQDRGNYGYTF. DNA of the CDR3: TGCGCCAGCAGCCAAGATAGGGGTAACTATGGCTACACCTTC.

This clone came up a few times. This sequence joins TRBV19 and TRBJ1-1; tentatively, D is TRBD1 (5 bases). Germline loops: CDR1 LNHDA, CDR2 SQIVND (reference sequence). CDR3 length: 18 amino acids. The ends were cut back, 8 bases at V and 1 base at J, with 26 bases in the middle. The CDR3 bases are TGTGCCAGTGGTAATATGGGGCCCGGGATTTATGGGAACACTGAAGCTTTCTTT. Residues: CASGNMGPGIYGNTEAFF.

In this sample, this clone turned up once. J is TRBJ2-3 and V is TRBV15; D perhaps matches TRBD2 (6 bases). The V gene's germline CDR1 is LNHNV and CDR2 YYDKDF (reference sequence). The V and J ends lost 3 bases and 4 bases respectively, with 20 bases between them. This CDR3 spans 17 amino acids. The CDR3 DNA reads TGTGCCACCAGCAGGAACTTAGCGGTCACCGGGTCAGATACGCAGTATTTT. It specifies CATSRNLAVTGSDTQYF.

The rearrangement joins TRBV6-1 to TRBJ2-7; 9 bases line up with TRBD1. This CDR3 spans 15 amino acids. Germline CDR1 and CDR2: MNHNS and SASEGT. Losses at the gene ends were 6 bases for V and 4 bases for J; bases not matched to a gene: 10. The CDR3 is CASRAVGQGPYEQYF. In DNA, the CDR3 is TGTGCCAGCAGAGCGGTGGGACAGGGCCCTTACGAGCAGTACTTC.

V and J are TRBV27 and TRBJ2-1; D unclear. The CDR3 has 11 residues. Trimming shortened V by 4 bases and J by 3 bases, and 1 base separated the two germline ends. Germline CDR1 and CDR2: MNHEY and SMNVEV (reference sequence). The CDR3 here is CASSYYNEQFF. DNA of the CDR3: TGTGCCAGCAGTTACTACAATGAGCAGTTCTTC.

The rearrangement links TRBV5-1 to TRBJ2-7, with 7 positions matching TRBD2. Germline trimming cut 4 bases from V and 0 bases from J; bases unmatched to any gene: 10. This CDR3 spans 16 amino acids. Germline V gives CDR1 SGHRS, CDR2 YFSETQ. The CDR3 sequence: CASSPLPGGSSYEQYF. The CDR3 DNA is TGCGCCAGCAGCCCTCTTCCTGGCGGGAGCTCCTACGAGCAGTACTTC.

CDR3 DNA: TGTGCCTGGAGGGGCGTTAACTACGAGCAGTACTTC. Translating gives CAWRGVNYEQYF. This sequence joins TRBV30 and TRBJ2-7; D is undetermined. The length of the CDR3 is 12 residues. The V gene lost 3 bases and the J gene lost 3 bases, with 9 bases spanning the gap. Germline V gene sequence: CDR1 GTSNPN, CDR2 SVGIG (reference sequence). Looking up the rest from reference TRBV30 and TRBJ2-7 gives the full variable domain: SQTIHQWPATLVQPVGSPLSLECTVEGTSNPNLYWYRQAAGRGLQLLFYSVGIGQISSEVPQNLSASRPQDRQFILSSKKLLLSDSGFYLCAWRGVNYEQYFGPGTRLTVT.

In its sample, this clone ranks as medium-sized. Written as DNA, the CDR3 is TGCGCCAGCAGCCAAGAGGCCCCCCAGGGACAGGTCTATGGCTACACCTTC. Residues: CASSQEAPQGQVYGYTF. The J gene is TRBJ1-2, the V gene TRBV4-1; TRBD1 matches at 8 bases. This CDR3 has 17 amino acids. Per germline, CDR1 MGHRA and CDR2 YSYEKL. The ends lost 0 bases at V and 4 bases at J; junction bases unmatched: 10.

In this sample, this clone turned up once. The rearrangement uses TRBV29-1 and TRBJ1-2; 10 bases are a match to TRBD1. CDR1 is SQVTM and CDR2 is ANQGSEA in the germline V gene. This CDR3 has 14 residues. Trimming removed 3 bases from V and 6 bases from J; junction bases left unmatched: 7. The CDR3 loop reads CSVDKTGGAHGYTF. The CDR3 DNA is TGCAGCGTTGACAAGACAGGGGGCGCCCATGGCTACACCTTC.

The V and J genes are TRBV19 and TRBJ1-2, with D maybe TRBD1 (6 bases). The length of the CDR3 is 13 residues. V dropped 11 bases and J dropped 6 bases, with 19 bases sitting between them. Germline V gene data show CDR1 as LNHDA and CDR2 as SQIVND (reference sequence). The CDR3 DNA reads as TGTGCCGCGGAGAAGGGGGGCTGGAATGGCTACACCTTC. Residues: CAAEKGGWNGYTF.

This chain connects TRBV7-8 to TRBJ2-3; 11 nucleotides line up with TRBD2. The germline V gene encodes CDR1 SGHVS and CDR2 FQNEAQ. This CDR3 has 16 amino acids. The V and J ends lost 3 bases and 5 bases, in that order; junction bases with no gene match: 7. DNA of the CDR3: TGTGCCAGCAGCTTCTCTAGCGGGGGGTGGGTAGATACGCAGTATTTT. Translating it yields CASSFSSGGWVDTQYF.

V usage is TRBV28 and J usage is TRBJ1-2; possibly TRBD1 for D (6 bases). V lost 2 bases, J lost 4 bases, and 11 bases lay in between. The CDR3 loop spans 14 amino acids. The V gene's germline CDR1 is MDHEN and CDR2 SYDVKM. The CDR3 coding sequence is TGTGCCAGCAGTTTAATGAGGACAGCCTATGGCTACACCTTC. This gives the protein CASSLMRTAYGYTF.